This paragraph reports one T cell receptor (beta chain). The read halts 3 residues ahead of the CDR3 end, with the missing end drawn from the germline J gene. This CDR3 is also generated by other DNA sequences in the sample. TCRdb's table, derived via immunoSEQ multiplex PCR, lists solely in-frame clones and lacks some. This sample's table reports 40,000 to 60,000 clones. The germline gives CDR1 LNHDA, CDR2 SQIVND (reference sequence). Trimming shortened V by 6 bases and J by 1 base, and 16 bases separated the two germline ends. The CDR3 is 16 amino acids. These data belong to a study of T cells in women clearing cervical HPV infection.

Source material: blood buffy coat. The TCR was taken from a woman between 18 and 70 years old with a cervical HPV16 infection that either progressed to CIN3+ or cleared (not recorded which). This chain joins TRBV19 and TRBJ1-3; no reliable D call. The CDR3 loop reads CASSSPRDTSGNTIYF. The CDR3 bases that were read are TGTGCCAGTAGCTCCCCTCGTGACACGTCTGGAAACACC. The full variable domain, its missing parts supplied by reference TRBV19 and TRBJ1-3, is DGGITQSPKYLFRKEGQNVTLSCEQNLNHDAMYWYRQDPGQGLRLIYYSQIVNDFQKGDIAEGYSVSREKKESFPLTVTSAQKNPTAFYLCASSSPRDTSGNTIYFGEGSWLTVV.